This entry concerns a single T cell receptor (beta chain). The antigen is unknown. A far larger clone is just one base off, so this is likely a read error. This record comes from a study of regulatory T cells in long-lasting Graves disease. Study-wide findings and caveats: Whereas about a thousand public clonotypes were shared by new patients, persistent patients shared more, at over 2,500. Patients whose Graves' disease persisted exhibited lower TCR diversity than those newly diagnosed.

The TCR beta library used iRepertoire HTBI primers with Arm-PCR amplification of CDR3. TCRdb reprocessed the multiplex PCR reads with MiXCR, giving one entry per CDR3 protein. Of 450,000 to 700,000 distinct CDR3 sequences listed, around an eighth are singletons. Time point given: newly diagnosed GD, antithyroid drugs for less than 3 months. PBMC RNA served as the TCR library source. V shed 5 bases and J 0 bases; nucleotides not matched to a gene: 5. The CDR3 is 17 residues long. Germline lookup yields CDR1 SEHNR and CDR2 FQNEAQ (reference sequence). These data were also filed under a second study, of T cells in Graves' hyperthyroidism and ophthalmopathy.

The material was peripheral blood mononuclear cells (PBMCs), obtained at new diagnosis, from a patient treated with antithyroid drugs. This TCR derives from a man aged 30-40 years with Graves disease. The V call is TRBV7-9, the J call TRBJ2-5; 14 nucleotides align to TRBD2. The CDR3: CASSRGLAGVYQETQYF. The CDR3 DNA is TGTGCCAGCAGCCGGGGACTAGCGGGAGTGTACCAAGAGACCCAGTACTTC.